The 20 T cell receptor beta chains given below trace back to one sample, sequenced in a study of T cell responses to AZD1222 COVID-19 vaccine. This table comes from immunoSEQ multiplex PCR, and its TCRdb copy is limited to in-frame clones, with some not included. The table records about 120,000 clones, roughly 91% of them present only once. The sample consisted of peripheral blood, taken 28 days after the second AZD1222 dose. The receptors originated from an adult who received the AZD1222 COVID-19 vaccine.

The V and J genes are TRBV27 and TRBJ2-7; D possibly corresponds to TRBD1 (5 bases). In germline, CDR1 is MNHEY, CDR2 SMNVEV (reference sequence). V lost 3 bases and J 4 bases, leaving 16 bases between the germline ends. CDR3 length: 15 residues. CDR3 DNA: TGTGCCAGCAGTTTTCTGGCGCTAGGGGAATACGAGCAGTACTTC. This sequence encodes CASSFLALGEYEQYF.

The table lists this clone with a count of one. Other DNA sequences in the same sample also yield this CDR3. The chain recombines TRBV10-3 with TRBJ2-3; D is undetermined. The ends were cut back, 0 bases at V and 0 bases at J, with 4 bases in the middle. The germline CDR1 and CDR2 sequences are ENHRY and SYGVKD. CDR3 length equals 14 residues. CDR3 DNA: TGTGCCATCAGTGAGTCGGCCAGCACAGATACGCAGTATTTT. Protein product: CAISESASTDTQYF.

The chain couples TRBV6-2 or TRBV6-3 to TRBJ2-7; 9 bases match TRBD1. The CDR3 totals 18 residues. Germline CDR1 and CDR2: MNHEY and SVGEGT. Losses at the gene ends were 2 bases for V and 6 bases for J; bases not matched to a gene: 17. CDR3 coding DNA: TGTGCCAGCAGTTACAAAACCTACATACAGGGGGCTAAAACCGAGCAGTACTTC. Translated: CASSYKTYIQGAKTEQYF.

This clone was found once. The rearrangement uses TRBV9 and TRBJ2-7, with 7 bases identical to TRBD1. The V segment lost 3 bases and the J segment 6 bases; nucleotides outside the gene matches: 15. This CDR3 contains 16 residues. Germline lookup yields CDR1 SGDLS and CDR2 YYNGEE. The CDR3 sequence: CASSAQTGLGSGEQYF. As DNA, the CDR3 is TGTGCCAGCAGCGCCCAGACAGGGTTGGGTTCTGGCGAGCAGTACTTC.

The V call is TRBV7-9, the J call TRBJ1-5, with TRBD1 matching over 8 bases. The germline CDR1 and CDR2 sequences are SEHNR and FQNEAQ (reference sequence). The trim removed 5 bases at V and 6 bases at J, leaving 3 bases unmatched. This CDR3 is built from 13 residues. The CDR3 DNA sequence: TGTGCCAGCAGCGCGACAGGGGTTCAGCCCCAGCATTTT. It specifies CASSATGVQPQHF. The full variable domain, its missing parts supplied by reference TRBV7-9 and TRBJ1-5, is DTGVSQNPRHKITKRGQNVTFRCDPISEHNRLYWYRQTLGQGPEFLTYFQNEAQLEKSRLLSDRFSAERPKGSFSTLEIQRTEQGDSAMYLCASSATGVQPQHFGDGTRLSIL.

The CDR3 protein is CASGRVGNQPQHF. The CDR3 region has the DNA TGTGCTAGTGGTCGAGTTGGGAATCAGCCCCAGCATTTT. The V gene is TRBV12-5, the J gene TRBJ1-5; D not certain. This CDR3 region has 13 residues. The germline V and J ends were trimmed by 5 bases and 4 bases, with 9 bases remaining between them. CDR1 LGHNT and CDR2 FRNRAP come from the germline V gene.

The V call is TRBV7-9, the J call TRBJ2-5; TRBD2 aligns across 7 bases. The CDR3 has 15 amino acids. V dropped 5 bases and J dropped 2; count of bases not matched to a gene: 8. The germline V gene encodes CDR1 SEHNR and CDR2 FQNEAQ (reference sequence). CDR3 bases: TGTGCCAGCAGCCCGGCGGGGGTCTTACAAGAGACCCAGTACTTC. Translation: CASSPAGVLQETQYF.

The chain is built from TRBV20-1 and TRBJ2-3, with 7 nucleotides matching TRBD1. The CDR3 length is 15 residues. Germline V CDR1 and CDR2: DFQATT, SNEGSKA (reference sequence). V dropped 3 bases and J dropped 2; count of bases not matched to a gene: 8. The CDR3 loop is CSASPRTGYTDTQYF. The DNA of the CDR3 is TGCAGTGCTAGTCCTAGGACAGGCTACACAGATACGCAGTATTTT.

The V gene is TRBV19, the J gene TRBJ1-5, with a possible D match to TRBD1 (5 bases). The V and J ends lost 6 bases and 6 bases respectively, with 15 bases between them. This CDR3 comprises 14 residues. Per the germline V gene, CDR1 is LNHDA and CDR2 is SQIVND (reference sequence). CDR3 sequence reads: CASSPGGKVQPQHF. The CDR3 nucleotides are TGTGCCAGTAGCCCGGGGGGGAAGGTTCAGCCCCAGCATTTT.

The chain is built from TRBV5-4 and TRBJ2-5; D call uncertain. The CDR3 runs to 15 residues. The ends were cut back, 2 bases at V and 3 bases at J, with 14 bases in the middle. Germline assignment: CDR1 SGHNT and CDR2 YYREEE (reference sequence). As DNA, the CDR3 is TGTGCCAGCAGCTTTTATGACCTGACCGAAGAGACCCAGTACTTC. It yields the protein CASSFYDLTEETQYF.

The rearrangement uses TRBV7-9 and TRBJ2-6; D call uncertain. Germline loops: CDR1 SEHNR, CDR2 FQNEAQ (reference sequence). The ends were cut back, 0 bases at V and 0 bases at J, with 9 bases in the middle. The length of the CDR3 is 17 residues. The CDR3 loop reads CASSLAAGTSGANVLTF. The CDR3 bases are TGTGCCAGCAGCTTAGCGGCAGGAACCTCTGGGGCCAACGTCCTGACTTTC.

The V and J genes are TRBV29-1 and TRBJ2-7, with D tentatively TRBD1 (6 bases). Germline V CDR1 and CDR2: SQVTM, ANQGSEA. V gave up 8 bases and J gave up 0 bases, with 11 bases separating them. The CDR3 is made up of 12 amino acids. The CDR3 region has the DNA TGCAGCACCACGGACAGCTCCTACGAGCAGTACTTC. Protein sequence: CSTTDSSYEQYF.

This clone has a single count. The chain joins TRBV7-2 to TRBJ2-2; D is unresolved. The CDR3 loop spans 14 amino acids. V lost 1 base, J lost 1 base, and 4 bases lay in between. Looked up from germline, CDR1 is SGHTA and CDR2 is FQGNSA. The CDR3 region is CASSLGQNTGELFF. The CDR3 nucleotides read TGTGCCAGCAGCTTAGGACAGAACACCGGGGAGCTGTTTTTT.

The chain uses TRBV18 and TRBJ2-3; a possible D gene is TRBD2 (6 bases). Trimming shortened V by 1 base and J by 5 bases, and 10 bases separated the two germline ends. The CDR3 spans 14 residues. Germline V gene data show CDR1 as KGHSH and CDR2 as LQKENI. In nucleotides, the CDR3 is TGTGCCAGCTCACCACAGTGGGGAGGAGATACGCAGTATTTT. Its protein product is CASSPQWGGDTQYF.

The chain carries TRBV6-2 or TRBV6-3 and TRBJ1-5, with 10 bases aligning to TRBD1. CDR1 is MNHEY and CDR2 is SVGEGT in the germline V gene. The CDR3 covers 13 residues. V was pared by 6 bases and J by 8 bases, with 4 bases of the junction left unmatched. CDR3 in DNA: TGTGCCAGCAGCCGGGACAGGGGAGAGCCCCAGCATTTT. Amino acid sequence: CASSRDRGEPQHF.

The chain employs TRBV7-3 and TRBJ2-3; 8 bases fit TRBD1. From germline, CDR1 is SGHTA and CDR2 FQGTGA. J lost 4 bases, V lost 5 bases, and 5 bases had no gene match. The CDR3 runs 14 residues. CDR3 in DNA: TGTGCCAGCAGCCCGCCGGGACAGGCAGATACGCAGTATTTT. The encoded protein is CASSPPGQADTQYF.

The rearrangement joins TRBV2 to TRBJ2-5; TRBD1 or TRBD2 may be the D gene (5 bases each). V was clipped by 8 bases and J by 5 bases, with 15 bases between them. Looked up from germline, CDR1 is SNHLY and CDR2 is FYNNEI. The CDR3 loop spans 13 amino acids. DNA of the CDR3: TGTGCCAGCCTAGGGACGTCCGGGGAGACCCAGTACTTC. Translating gives CASLGTSGETQYF.

V usage is TRBV7-8 and J usage is TRBJ2-7; D possibly matches TRBD1 or TRBD2 (6 bases each). The length of the CDR3 is 15 residues. The V end lost 5 bases, the J end lost 2 bases, and 16 bases lay between the germline ends. Germline V gene lookup returns CDR1 SGHVS and CDR2 FQNEAQ. The CDR3 DNA is TGTGCCAGCAGCGCCCGAGGGGGGTTGGCCTACGAGCAGTACTTC. It yields the protein CASSARGGLAYEQYF.

The CDR3 region has the DNA TGCAGTGCTAGTGGTAGCGGGGGGGAAGAGACCCAGTACTTC. It translates to CSASGSGGEETQYF. The chain employs TRBV20-1 and TRBJ2-5; TRBD2 aligns across 11 bases. Germline assignment: CDR1 DFQATT and CDR2 SNEGSKA (reference sequence). Germline trimming cut 3 bases from V and 3 bases from J; bases unmatched to any gene: 3. This CDR3 spans 14 amino acids.

Comment on this clone: Other DNA variants within this sample encode the same CDR3. This chain connects TRBV19 to TRBJ1-1; D remains ambiguous. The V end was cut by 6 bases, the J end by 2 bases, with 10 bases between. This CDR3 has 13 residues. Germline values: CDR1 LNHDA, CDR2 SQIVND (reference sequence). The CDR3 reads CASSPGPNTEAFF. DNA of the CDR3: TGTGCCAGTAGCCCGGGTCCCAACACTGAAGCTTTCTTT.